The present T cell receptor (beta chain) was sequenced within a study of T cell responses to AZD1222 COVID-19 vaccine. Clones were sequenced by immunoSEQ multiplex PCR, and TCRdb holds only the in-frame ones, with some missing. Of tens of thousands of clones listed, more than 75% are singletons. Doses given second, at about 4 or about 12 weeks, were pooled. A word on this clone: The same CDR3 is also encoded by other DNA sequences in this sample.

This CDR3 contains 13 residues. With 1 base removed from V and 4 bases from J, the gap between germline ends came to 7 bases. The TCR was taken from an adult who received the AZD1222 COVID-19 vaccine. The sample here was peripheral blood, taken 28 days after the second AZD1222 dose. The V gene is TRBV12-3 or TRBV12-4, the J gene TRBJ1-2; D call uncertain. In nucleotides, the CDR3 is TGTGCCAGCAGTTTAGTGGGTGGCTATGGCTACACCTTC. Amino acids: CASSLVGGYGYTF.